The rows below give T cell receptor beta chains drawn from one sample of a study of T cells in Graves' hyperthyroidism and ophthalmopathy. One entry per CDR3 protein results from TCRdb running MiXCR on the multiplex PCR reads. Among under 350,000 distinct CDR3 sequences listed, 13% were seen once. The sample comprised blood. The source is a woman in her 30s with Graves' hyperthyroidism that later progressed to Graves' ophthalmopathy. CDR3s include the opening cysteine and the closing phenylalanine or tryptophan. Fields, in order: clone size, J gene, D gene, V gene, CDR3 DNA, CDR3 protein. D genes are given only for firm matches. The size field is filled for only some rows; it gives once, few, many or a size class.

NA	TRBJ2-5	TRBD2	TRBV10-3	TGTGCCATCAAGACTAGCGGGGGACTAAGAGAGACCCAGTACTTC	CAIKTSGGLRETQYF
many	TRBJ2-7	TRBD2	TRBV2	TGTGCCAGCAGTGATAGCGGGAGGAGGTACGAGCAGTACTTC	CASSDSGRRYEQYF
many	TRBJ1-4	NA	TRBV6-1	TGTGCCGTAGGCCGGGCCGCGATTAATGAAAAACTGTTTTTT	CAVGRAAINEKLFF
many	TRBJ2-3	TRBD1	TRBV7-2	TGTGCCAGCAGCTTACCGGGACAGGGGCTAGAAAGTCCCACAGATACGCAGTATTTT	CASSLPGQGLESPTDTQYF
few	TRBJ2-1	TRBD1	TRBV18	TGTGCCAGCTCACCATGGGGACAGGGGATCAATGAGCAGTTCTTC	CASSPWGQGINEQFF
many	TRBJ2-5	TRBD2	TRBV20-1	TGCAGTGCCAAAGGGACTAGCGGTAAAGAGACCCAGTACTTC	CSAKGTSGKETQYF
many	TRBJ1-5	TRBD1	TRBV27	TGTGCCAGCCGACCCGGGCAGGGGGAGCTGAGCAATCAGCCCCAGCATTTT	CASRPGQGELSNQPQHF
many	TRBJ1-3	TRBD1	TRBV12-3/TRBV12-4	TGTGCCTCCGACAGGGACTCTGGAAACACCATATATTTT	CASDRDSGNTIYF
many	TRBJ2-7	TRBD2	TRBV5-1	TGCGCCAGCAGCTTGACGCTAGCGGGAGCATCCGAGCAGTACTTC	CASSLTLAGASEQYF
many	TRBJ2-3	TRBD2	TRBV7-2	TGTGCCAGCCGTCTCGCGGGAGGGCCAGATACGCAGTATTTT	CASRLAGGPDTQYF
many	TRBJ2-1	NA	TRBV3-1	TGTGCCAGCAGCCTAAGTTCGACATCCTACAATGAGCAGTTCTTC	CASSLSSTSYNEQFF
NA	TRBJ2-2	NA	TRBV5-1	TGCGCCAGCAGCTTCACGTTCGGGGAGCTGTTTTTT	CASSFTFGELFF
NA	TRBJ2-7	TRBD2	TRBV24-1	TGTGCCACCAGTGAATCGGGACTAGCGGCTTCCTACGAGCAGTACTTC	CATSESGLAASYEQYF